Below, 25 T cell receptor beta chains from the same sample are listed, as sequenced in a study of healthy donors' naive CD4 and CD8 T cells. Each TCR library used around 500 ng of total RNA and a linear amplification protocol. TCRdb reprocessed the reads via MiXCR and lists one record per CDR3 protein. The data contain around 180,000 distinct CDR3 sequences, about 76% of them seen just once; the ten biggest clones take up roughly 2.4%. The sequenced sample was naive CD4+ and CD8+ T cells sorted from blood, pooled from several donors. The receptors here all came from a pool of human donors in good health; the sample pools cells from several healthy donors.

The chain employs TRBV5-5 and TRBJ1-2; 11 bases agree with TRBD1. Germline CDR1 reads SGHKS; CDR2 reads YYEKEE (reference sequence). Trimming cost V 3 bases and J 8 bases; bases outside gene matches: 9. CDR3 length: 15 residues. For the CDR3, the DNA is TGTGCCAGCAGCTCCGAAGGACAGGGGGCGATAGGCTACACCTTC. Translating it yields CASSSEGQGAIGYTF.

A note on this clonotype: Mismatch with germline at one junction end may stem from a read error. V is TRBV6-6 and J is TRBJ1-1; D not resolved. The CDR3 is 11 amino acids. Per the germline V gene, CDR1 is MNHNY and CDR2 is SVGAGI (reference sequence). The DNA of the CDR3 is TGTGCCACCCTCCTGAACACTGAAGCCTTCTTT. Amino acid sequence: CATLLNTEAFF.

The DNA of the CDR3 is TGCAGCGTTGAAGGGGTAAGGCTAGCGGATCCCTACGAGCAGTACTTC. The encoded protein is CSVEGVRLADPYEQYF. This sequence joins TRBV29-1 and TRBJ2-7, with 7 bases lining up with TRBD2. Germline CDR1 and CDR2: SQVTM and ANQGSEA. The CDR3 is made up of 16 amino acids. V lost 1 base, J lost 2 bases, and 11 bases stayed unmatched.

The V call is TRBV4-1, the J call TRBJ2-5; D is possibly TRBD2 (5 bases). The V end lost 1 base, the J end lost 1 base, and 10 bases lay between the germline ends. This CDR3 is 15 amino acids long. Germline V gives CDR1 MGHRA, CDR2 YSYEKL. The CDR3 here is CASSQVLRGQETQYF. DNA for the CDR3: TGCGCCAGCAGCCAAGTACTCCGGGGCCAAGAGACCCAGTACTTC.

In its sample, this clonotype was seen a few times. The chain joins TRBV19 to TRBJ1-5; unclear D gene. From germline, CDR1 is LNHDA and CDR2 SQIVND (reference sequence). V lost 4 bases and J lost 0, with 4 bases in between. This CDR3 comprises 13 residues. CDR3 region: CASSKGSNQPQHF. CDR3 nucleotide sequence: TGTGCCAGTAGTAAAGGTAGCAATCAGCCCCAGCATTTT.

The V gene is TRBV18, the J gene TRBJ2-1; D is undetermined. In germline, CDR1 is KGHSH, CDR2 LQKENI. V gave up 2 bases and J gave up 1 base, with 9 bases separating them. This CDR3 is built from 15 residues. In DNA form, the CDR3 reads TGTGCCAGCTCACCAGACCTGGAGTCCTACAATGAGCAGTTCTTC. Amino acid sequence: CASSPDLESYNEQFF.

The chain joins TRBV29-1 to TRBJ2-1, with D perhaps TRBD1 (6 bases). V lost 8 bases and J lost 6, with 20 bases in between. Looked up from germline, CDR1 is SQVTM and CDR2 is ANQGSEA. The CDR3 has 14 amino acids. The CDR3 is CSTLTGGRTNEQFF. CDR3 coding DNA: TGCAGCACCTTGACAGGAGGACGGACCAATGAGCAGTTCTTC.

V and J are TRBV6-5 and TRBJ1-2; D is possibly TRBD1 (6 bases). Germline assignment: CDR1 MNHEY and CDR2 SVGAGI. With 3 bases removed from V and 3 bases from J, the gap between germline ends came to 11 bases. The CDR3 is 14 amino acids. CDR3 amino acids: CASSYTGSHYGYTF. The CDR3 DNA follows: TGTGCCAGCAGTTATACAGGGTCCCACTATGGCTACACCTTC.

The chain couples TRBV27 to TRBJ2-1, with D maybe TRBD1 (6 bases). CDR1 MNHEY and CDR2 SMNVEV come from the germline V gene (reference sequence). Trimming took off 7 bases at V and 2 bases at J, with 15 bases between the two ends. This CDR3 is 15 amino acids long. The CDR3 nucleotides are TGTGCCAGCACCACCGGGACACACCCCTACAATGAGCAGTTCTTC. Translation: CASTTGTHPYNEQFF.

The V and J genes are TRBV6-2 or TRBV6-3 and TRBJ1-1, with D perhaps matching TRBD1 (5 bases). Germline lookup yields CDR1 MNHEY and CDR2 SVGEGT. The CDR3 has 14 amino acids. Trimming removed 5 bases from V and 0 bases from J, with 10 bases in between. This CDR3 is CASSKTAVNTEAFF. The CDR3 DNA follows: TGTGCCAGCAGTAAGACAGCCGTGAACACTGAAGCTTTCTTT.

The J gene is TRBJ2-5, the V gene TRBV5-4, with 10 bases matching TRBD2. V was clipped by 0 bases and J by 5 bases; unmatched bases: 10. There are 17 residues in the CDR3. In germline, CDR1 is SGHNT, CDR2 YYREEE (reference sequence). The CDR3 bases are TGTGCCAGCAGCTTGGAGGGACTAGCGTATGGTTTTGAGACCCAGTACTTC. Protein product: CASSLEGLAYGFETQYF.

The CDR3: CSVHRSSYNEQFF. The CDR3 region has the DNA TGCAGCGTTCACAGGAGCTCCTACAATGAGCAGTTCTTC. This rearrangement joins TRBV29-1 to TRBJ2-1; maybe TRBD1 (5 bases). In germline, CDR1 is SQVTM, CDR2 ANQGSEA. The V and J ends lost 5 bases and 0 bases respectively, with 8 bases between them. There are 13 residues in the CDR3.

The rearrangement links TRBV6-5 to TRBJ1-6, with 7 bases matching TRBD1. Germline V gene sequence: CDR1 MNHEY, CDR2 SVGAGI. Trimming removed 5 bases from V and 3 bases from J; junction bases left unmatched: 7. The CDR3 is made up of 16 amino acids. The CDR3 coding sequence is TGTGCCAGCAGTAAAAGGACAGGCCTCTATAATTCACCCCTCCACTTT. Translating it yields CASSKRTGLYNSPLHF.

This chain connects TRBV19 to TRBJ2-2; 7 bases align to TRBD2. V lost 5 bases to trimming and J lost 1 base; unmatched junction nucleotides: 10. Germline CDR1 is LNHDA and CDR2 is SQIVND (reference sequence). This CDR3 has 17 amino acids. The CDR3 reads CASSLPFGTMNTGELFF. The CDR3, as DNA: TGTGCCAGTAGTCTGCCGTTCGGGACTATGAACACCGGGGAGCTGTTTTTT.

The chain links TRBV19 to TRBJ2-5; D perhaps matches TRBD2 (5 bases). V was clipped by 4 bases and J by 2 bases, with 14 bases between them. CDR1 and CDR2 from the germline V gene are LNHDA and SQIVND (reference sequence). CDR3 length: 15 amino acids. The DNA of the CDR3 is TGTGCCAGTAGTAACCCCTCGGACTTTCAAGAGACCCAGTACTTC. Amino acids: CASSNPSDFQETQYF.

The chain recombines TRBV14 with TRBJ2-5; no definite D call. The CDR3 sequence is 15 residues long. CDR1 SGHDN and CDR2 FVKESK come from the germline V gene. V shed 1 base and J shed 0 bases, with 9 bases lying between them. CDR3 in DNA: TGTGCCAGCAGCCAAGGTCGCAGCTACCAAGAGACCCAGTACTTC. Translated, it gives CASSQGRSYQETQYF.

This clonotype has just one count. The J gene is TRBJ1-1, the V gene TRBV15; TRBD1 matches 7 bases. This CDR3 is built from 13 residues. J gave up 0 bases and V 8 bases, and 3 bases lay outside the gene matches. Germline assignment: CDR1 LNHNV and CDR2 YYDKDF (reference sequence). As DNA, the CDR3 is TGTGCCACCTGGGACAGACTGAACACTGAAGCTTTCTTT. Translated: CATWDRLNTEAFF.

The chain is built from TRBV12-3 or TRBV12-4 and TRBJ2-2; D remains unclear. The CDR3 runs to 12 residues. V lost 6 bases and J 0 bases, leaving 2 bases between the germline ends. This chain's CDR3 is CASRSNTGELFF. CDR3 DNA sequence: TGTGCCAGCAGGTCGAACACCGGGGAGCTGTTTTTT.

V usage is TRBV19 and J usage is TRBJ2-7; no firm D call. Germline V gene sequence: CDR1 LNHDA, CDR2 SQIVND (reference sequence). Trimming took off 3 bases at V and 1 base at J, with 10 bases between the two ends. The CDR3 has 14 amino acids. CDR3 in DNA: TGTGCCAGTAGTATTTTCGGGCAGTCCTACGAGCAGTACTTC. Residues: CASSIFGQSYEQYF.

J is TRBJ1-1 and V is TRBV19; tentative D call: TRBD1 (6 bases). This CDR3 is 17 amino acids long. V gave up 3 bases and J gave up 0 bases, with 17 bases separating them. Germline V gene sequence: CDR1 LNHDA, CDR2 SQIVND (reference sequence). CDR3 nucleotides: TGTGCCAGTAGTATCCGCCAGACAGGTAGTATGAACACTGAAGCTTTCTTT. Amino acids: CASSIRQTGSMNTEAFF.

This chain links TRBV6-1 with TRBJ2-7; D is tentatively TRBD1 or TRBD2 (6 bases each). This CDR3 comprises 13 residues. V lost 6 bases and J lost 6, with 15 bases in between. In germline, CDR1 is MNHNS, CDR2 SASEGT. CDR3 residues: CASSRRGQAEQYF. CDR3 DNA sequence: TGTGCCAGCAGCCGCCGGGGGCAGGCCGAGCAGTACTTC.

This chain connects TRBV5-1 to TRBJ2-5; TRBD2 aligns across 8 bases. This CDR3 is 18 amino acids long. With 0 bases clipped from V and 4 bases from J, the junction kept 14 bases outside the gene matches. Looked up from germline, CDR1 is SGHRS and CDR2 is YFSETQ. Written as DNA, the CDR3 is TGCGCCAGCAGCTTGGCGGGAGGGCTTCCGGTCACGGCAGAGACCCAGTACTTC. It encodes CASSLAGGLPVTAETQYF.

The rearrangement links TRBV29-1 to TRBJ1-1; D is ambiguous. Germline CDR1 reads SQVTM; CDR2 reads ANQGSEA. This CDR3 is 11 amino acids long. The ends were cut back, 5 bases at V and 6 bases at J, with 10 bases in the middle. The CDR3 region is CSVYRPPEAFF. The CDR3 nucleotides are TGCAGCGTTTACCGCCCGCCTGAAGCTTTCTTT.

V is TRBV13 and J is TRBJ2-1; D ambiguous. The CDR3 loop spans 11 amino acids. Germline V gene sequence: CDR1 PRHDT, CDR2 FYEKMQ (reference sequence). V lost 8 bases and J 9 bases, leaving 11 bases between the germline ends. CDR3 loop: CASVLAGEQFF. The CDR3 DNA reads TGTGCCAGCGTTTTGGCTGGTGAGCAGTTCTTC.

In its sample, this clonotype was seen a few times. V is TRBV29-1 and J is TRBJ2-7; no clear D gene. There are 10 residues in the CDR3. Between the trimmed V and J ends, which lost 7 bases and 0 bases, there was a span of 4 bases. Looked up from germline, CDR1 is SQVTM and CDR2 is ANQGSEA. CDR3 amino acids: CSADSYEQYF. DNA for the CDR3: TGCAGCGCCGACTCCTACGAGCAGTACTTC.